This entry lists 20 T cell receptor beta chains sequenced from one sample in a study of T cell repertoires in cytomegalovirus infection. TCRdb re-derived calls from the reads in MiXCR, one entry per CDR3 protein. This table holds about 250,000 distinct CDR3 sequences, about a sixth found once. Sequenced input: CD8+ T cells from PBMCs. The receptors shown here come from a human donor in good health (CMV status not recorded). Some clones in this sample may be carry-over from other donors' samples.

This clonotype has ten or more counts. The chain recombines TRBV7-8 with TRBJ1-4; D is uncertain. Trimming pared 4 bases from V and 0 bases from J, leaving 12 bases between. The CDR3 totals 16 residues. Per the germline V gene, CDR1 is SGHVS and CDR2 is FQNEAQ. As DNA, the CDR3 is TGTGCCAGCAGCTCCCCCTTTGGCGCAACTAATGAAAAACTGTTTTTT. It yields the protein CASSSPFGATNEKLFF.

This clonotype has only a few counts. This chain links TRBV20-1 with TRBJ1-6; no firm D call. The germline CDR1 and CDR2 sequences are DFQATT and SNEGSKA (reference sequence). V was cut by 0 bases and J by 7 bases, with 22 bases left in between. CDR3 size: 18 residues. In nucleotides, the CDR3 is TGCAGTGCTAGAGATTTGGGAAAGGGCACTCGGATCAATTCACCCCTCCACTTT. It specifies CSARDLGKGTRINSPLHF.

This clonotype showed up many times. This chain connects TRBV7-9 to TRBJ2-6; D might be TRBD2 (6 bases). The V end was cut by 5 bases, the J end by 0 bases, with 17 bases between. CDR3 size: 18 residues. Germline loops: CDR1 SEHNR, CDR2 FQNEAQ (reference sequence). CDR3 nucleotides: TGTGCCAGCAGCCCCCGGGAGCCTGAGAGCTCTGGGGCCAACGTCCTGACTTTC. Protein: CASSPREPESSGANVLTF.

The gene calls are TRBV20-1 and TRBJ2-1, with 13 bases that match TRBD2. With V trimmed by 0 bases and J by 8 bases, 10 bases remained unmatched. The germline V gene encodes CDR1 DFQATT and CDR2 SNEGSKA (reference sequence). The CDR3 extends over 17 amino acids. The chain's CDR3 is CSAREATSGGGRHEQFF. CDR3 sequence (DNA): TGCAGTGCTAGAGAGGCAACTAGCGGGGGGGGTCGCCATGAGCAGTTCTTC.

This clonotype was recorded only once. This may be a read error, as it is one base from a much larger clone. This chain connects TRBV12-3 or TRBV12-4 to TRBJ2-3; D is unresolved. The CDR3 spans 13 residues. The CDR3 sequence is CASRLATADTQYF. DNA for the CDR3: TGTGCCAGCAGATTAGCAACGGCAGATACGCAGTATTTT.

DNA for the CDR3: TGTGCCAGCAGCTTAGGAGGTCCGGGACAGATCTATGGCTACACCTTC. It yields the protein CASSLGGPGQIYGYTF. The chain employs TRBV7-9 and TRBJ1-2; 7 bases line up with TRBD1. V lost 1 base, J lost 4 bases, and 9 bases stayed unmatched. CDR3 length equals 16 residues. Germline V lookup: CDR1 SEHNR, CDR2 FQNEAQ (reference sequence).

This clonotype came up a few times. The chain employs TRBV6-2 or TRBV6-3 and TRBJ2-1; D unresolved. V dropped 7 bases and J dropped 5 bases, with 15 bases sitting between them. This CDR3 contains 14 residues. The germline gives CDR1 MNHEY, CDR2 SVGEGT. CDR3 nucleotides: TGTGCCAGCACCCCACTACCTTCTGACAATGAGCAGTTCTTC. The encoded protein is CASTPLPSDNEQFF.

This clonotype was found a few times. The gene calls are TRBV29-1 and TRBJ1-2; the D gene is possibly TRBD1 (5 bases). CDR3 size: 14 residues. From germline, CDR1 is SQVTM and CDR2 ANQGSEA. The ends were cut back, 3 bases at V and 2 bases at J, with 13 bases in the middle. CDR3 nucleotide sequence: TGCAGCGTTGACTTGGGGGATTTGAACTATGGCTACACCTTC. This encodes CSVDLGDLNYGYTF.

Of note for this clonotype: This may be a read error, as it is one base from a much larger clone. V and J are TRBV5-6 and TRBJ2-2; 11 positions agree with TRBD1. Germline CDR1 is SGHDT and CDR2 is YYEEEE. The V and J ends lost 7 bases and 2 bases, in that order; junction bases with no gene match: 7. CDR3 size: 16 residues. CDR3 DNA: TGTGCCAGCGGCTGGGACAGGGGGGAAAACACCGGGGAGCTGTTTTTT. Its protein is CASGWDRGENTGELFF.

This clonotype was seen many times. The genes are TRBV7-2 and TRBJ2-7, with a weak D call TRBD1 (5 bases). Trimming left V 3 bases short and J 5 bases short, with 17 bases between. The V gene's germline CDR1 is SGHTA and CDR2 FQGNSA. CDR3 length: 15 residues. The chain's CDR3 is CASSLSDAGWDEQYF. The CDR3 DNA reads as TGTGCCAGCAGCTTGAGCGATGCAGGGTGGGACGAGCAGTACTTC.

This clonotype was counted only a few times. J is TRBJ1-1 and V is TRBV27; 7 nucleotides agree with TRBD1. The CDR3 is 13 amino acids. Germline-derived CDR1 and CDR2 are MNHEY and SMNVEV (reference sequence). Trimming removed 5 bases from V and 5 bases from J; junction bases left unmatched: 5. CDR3 region: CASSPQGWTEAFF. The CDR3 DNA sequence: TGTGCCAGCAGTCCACAGGGGTGGACTGAAGCTTTCTTT.

The V gene is TRBV11-1, the J gene TRBJ2-4; D is unclear. V was trimmed by 5 bases and J by 10 bases, leaving 12 bases between them. The germline CDR1 and CDR2 sequences are SGHAT and FQDESV (reference sequence). The CDR3 totals 12 residues. CDR3 sequence: CASSTTPGIQYF. DNA of the CDR3: TGTGCCAGCAGCACGACCCCCGGGATTCAGTACTTC.

The chain couples TRBV18 to TRBJ2-3, with 8 bases that match TRBD2. The CDR3 loop spans 16 amino acids. The germline CDR1 and CDR2 sequences are KGHSH and LQKENI. The ends lost 4 bases at V and 2 bases at J; junction bases unmatched: 8. The chain's CDR3 is CASSLRAGAYTDTQYF. DNA of the CDR3: TGTGCCAGCTCACTCCGAGCGGGGGCCTACACAGATACGCAGTATTTT.

The gene calls are TRBV10-2 and TRBJ2-5; D is possibly TRBD2 (5 bases). Between the trimmed V and J ends, which lost 4 bases and 4 bases, there was a span of 13 bases. The germline V gene has CDR1 WSHSY and CDR2 SAAADI. The CDR3 is 14 residues long. CDR3 sequence (DNA): TGCGCCAGCAGTGCCTTCGGCGCGGGAGAGACCCAGTACTTC. This codes for CASSAFGAGETQYF.

This clonotype was observed a few times. V gene TRBV6-5 combines with J gene TRBJ2-3; 15 bases line up with TRBD2. J gave up 4 bases and V 2 bases, and 4 bases lay outside the gene matches. The CDR3 runs to 17 residues. Germline values: CDR1 MNHEY, CDR2 SVGAGI. The CDR3, as DNA: TGTGCCAGCAGTTACGAGGGACTAGCGGGGGGATCAGATACGCAGTATTTT. Translating gives CASSYEGLAGGSDTQYF.

This clonotype was seen a few times. The chain combines TRBV20-1 with TRBJ1-1; 9 bases fit TRBD1. CDR3 length: 12 amino acids. Germline CDR1 reads DFQATT; CDR2 reads SNEGSKA (reference sequence). The V segment lost 5 bases and the J segment 3 bases; nucleotides outside the gene matches: 1. In DNA form, the CDR3 reads TGCAGTGCTGGGGACAGGGACACTGAAGCTTTCTTT. It yields the protein CSAGDRDTEAFF.

Comment on this clonotype: One junction end does not reproduce the germline sequence, and a read error may be involved. The chain couples TRBV12-3 or TRBV12-4 to TRBJ2-7; weak D call: TRBD1 (6 bases). The CDR3 is 14 residues long. The CDR3 sequence is CTSSPTQTGSEQYF. The CDR3 nucleotides read TGTACCAGCAGCCCAACACAAACAGGGAGCGAGCAGTACTTC.

The chain uses TRBV4-3 and TRBJ2-1, with D perhaps matching TRBD1 (6 bases). This CDR3 comprises 14 residues. Trimming removed 4 bases at V and 8 bases at J, with 15 bases between. CDR1 is LGHNA, CDR2 YSLEER, per germline. In nucleotides, the CDR3 is TGCGCCAGCAGCCCTACACAGGGTTCCGATGAGCAGTTCTTC. This translates into CASSPTQGSDEQFF.

The sample holds many counts of this clonotype. The V and J genes are TRBV28 and TRBJ2-1; D may correspond to TRBD1 or TRBD2 (5 bases each). Deletions cut 4 bases from V and 4 bases from J, with 17 bases between. This CDR3 is 16 amino acids long. Per germline, CDR1 MDHEN and CDR2 SYDVKM. CDR3 region: CASSSQGRLLYNEQFF. Written as DNA, the CDR3 is TGTGCCAGCAGTTCCCAGGGACGCCTCCTTTACAATGAGCAGTTCTTC.

This clonotype was recorded at least ten times. CDR3 DNA: TGTGCCAGCAGCTTAGCGTGGGACAGCGCTAACTATGGCTACACCTTC. Translation: CASSLAWDSANYGYTF. This chain joins TRBV7-2 and TRBJ1-2, with 7 bases lining up with TRBD1. The CDR3 extends over 16 amino acids. The germline V gene has CDR1 SGHTA and CDR2 FQGNSA. V trimming: 0 bases; J trimming: 0 bases; junction bases outside the gene matches: 4.